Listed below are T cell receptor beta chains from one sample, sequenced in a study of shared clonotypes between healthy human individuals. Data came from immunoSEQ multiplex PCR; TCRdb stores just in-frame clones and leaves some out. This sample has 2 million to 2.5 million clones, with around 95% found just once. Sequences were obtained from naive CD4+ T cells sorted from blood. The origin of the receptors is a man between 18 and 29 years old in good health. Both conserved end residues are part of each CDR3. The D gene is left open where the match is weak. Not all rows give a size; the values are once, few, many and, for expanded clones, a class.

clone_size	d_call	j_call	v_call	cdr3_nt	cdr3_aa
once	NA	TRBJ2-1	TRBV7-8	TGTGCCAGCAGCTCCCTTCCTAGGAATGAGCAGTTCTTC	CASSSLPRNEQFF
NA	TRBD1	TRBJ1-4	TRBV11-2	TGTGCCAGCAGCTCACTAACCTGGGACAGACTTAATGAAAAACTGTTTTTT	CASSSLTWDRLNEKLFF
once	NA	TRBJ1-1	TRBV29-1	TGCAGCGTTGTAACAGGTGGGAGTCTGAACACTGAAGCTTTCTTT	CSVVTGGSLNTEAFF
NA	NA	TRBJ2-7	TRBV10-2	TGCGCCAGTAGCCGAAATGAGGCCTACGAGCAGTACTTC	CASSRNEAYEQYF
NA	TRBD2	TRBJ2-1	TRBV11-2	TGTGCCAGCACCCTCACTAGCGTTTCGCAGTTCTTC	CASTLTSVSQFF
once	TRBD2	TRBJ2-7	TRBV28	TGTGCCAGCAGTCCCGCAGGGGAGCGGGGGAACTACGAGCAGTACTTC	CASSPAGERGNYEQYF
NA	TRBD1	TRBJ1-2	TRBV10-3	TGTGCCATCAGTCAAAATAACAGGGGGCTTGACTATGGCTACACCTTC	CAISQNNRGLDYGYTF
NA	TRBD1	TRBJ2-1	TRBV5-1	TGCGCCAGCAGCTGGACGGGACAGGGTGGGTCCTACAATGAGCAGTTCTTC	CASSWTGQGGSYNEQFF
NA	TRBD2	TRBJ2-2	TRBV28	TGTGCCAGCAGTCCCACTAGCGGGGCTCTCAACACCGGGGAGCTGTTTTTT	CASSPTSGALNTGELFF
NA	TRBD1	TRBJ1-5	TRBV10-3	TGTGCCATCAGGGGGACAGGAGATAGCAATCAGCCCCAGCATTTT	CAIRGTGDSNQPQHF
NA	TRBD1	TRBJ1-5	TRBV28	TGTGCCAGCAGTTTTCGACAGGGTCGTAATCAGCCCCAGCATTTT	CASSFRQGRNQPQHF
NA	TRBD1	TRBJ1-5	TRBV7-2	TGTGCCAGCAGCAAGGACAGGGGGTCACGGAATCAGCCCCAGCATTTT	CASSKDRGSRNQPQHF
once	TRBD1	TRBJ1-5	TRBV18	TGTGCCAGCTCACAGACAGGGGGCAATCAGCCCCAGCATTTT	CASSQTGGNQPQHF
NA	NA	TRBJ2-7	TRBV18	TGTGCCAGCTCACCATATTCCCCGCGGGCCGAGCAGTACTTC	CASSPYSPRAEQYF
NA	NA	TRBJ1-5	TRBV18	TGTGCCAGCTCACGCACGGACGGGCCCAATCAGCCCCAGCATTTT	CASSRTDGPNQPQHF
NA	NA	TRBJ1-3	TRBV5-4	TGTGCCAGCAGCTTGGGGCCTGGCATCTCAAACACCATATATTTT	CASSLGPGISNTIYF
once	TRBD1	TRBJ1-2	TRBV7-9	TGTGCCAGCAGCCCCCGACAGGGGTATGGCTACACCTTC	CASSPRQGYGYTF
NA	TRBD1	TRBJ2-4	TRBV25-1	TGTGCCAGCAGTGGAGGACAGGTGGTTGTCTTC	CASSGGQVVVF
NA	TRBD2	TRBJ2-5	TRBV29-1	TGCAGCGGGGCCGGGACTAGCGGGGGTGAGACCCAGTACTTC	CSGAGTSGGETQYF
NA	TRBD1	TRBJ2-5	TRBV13	TGTGCCAGCAGCATTACAGGGGTGGCCCCTAAGACCCAGTACTTC	CASSITGVAPKTQYF
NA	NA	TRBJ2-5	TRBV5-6	TGTGCCAGCAGCTTAGTTCCGGGGAATGTGGAGACCCAGTACTTC	CASSLVPGNVETQYF
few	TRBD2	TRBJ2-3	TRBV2	TGTGCCAGCAGTGAATCGGGGGGTCCGGCAGATACGCAGTATTTT	CASSESGGPADTQYF
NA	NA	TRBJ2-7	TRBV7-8	TGTGCCAGCAGCCCGACCTACGTTATCTACGAGCAGTACTTC	CASSPTYVIYEQYF
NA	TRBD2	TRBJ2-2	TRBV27	TGTGCCAGCAGCCGGTCCGGGACTAGCGTCACCGGGGAGCTGTTTTTT	CASSRSGTSVTGELFF
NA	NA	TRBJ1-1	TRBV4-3	TGCGCCAGCAGCCAAGTTTCGAACACTGAAGCTTTCTTT	CASSQVSNTEAFF
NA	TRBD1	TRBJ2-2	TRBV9	TGTGCCAGCAGCGTAGTTCCAGGGGGTACCAAGAACACCGGGGAGCTGTTTTTT	CASSVVPGGTKNTGELFF
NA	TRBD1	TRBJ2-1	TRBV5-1	TGCGCCAGCAGCTTGGTCGGACAGGGTTTCAATGAGCAGTTCTTC	CASSLVGQGFNEQFF
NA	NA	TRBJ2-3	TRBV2	TGTGCCAGCAACTACCGGGGACCCACAGATACGCAGTATTTT	CASNYRGPTDTQYF
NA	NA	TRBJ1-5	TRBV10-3	TGTGCCATCAGTGAGTCTACGGGTCAGCCCCAGCATTTT	CAISESTGQPQHF
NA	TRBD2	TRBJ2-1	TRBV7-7	TGTGCTAGCAGCTTAGGACTAGCGGGAGTTAATGAGCAGTTCTTC	CASSLGLAGVNEQFF
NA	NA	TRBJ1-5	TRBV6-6	TGTGCCAGCAGTTACATGAGGGATAGCAATCAGCCCCAGCATTTT	CASSYMRDSNQPQHF
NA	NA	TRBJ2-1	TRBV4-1	TGCGCCAGCAGCCAAGATTGGCTCGGTGAAGGGCTGGGGGGCAATGAGCAGTTCTTC	CASSQDWLGEGLGGNEQFF
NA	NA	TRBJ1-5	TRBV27	TGTGCCAGCAGAAGTGGCAATCAGCCCCAGCATTTT	CASRSGNQPQHF
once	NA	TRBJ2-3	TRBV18	TGTGCCAGCTCACCACTGCTCCTCCCGGGGAATCGGGGAGATACGCAGTATTTT	CASSPLLLPGNRGDTQYF
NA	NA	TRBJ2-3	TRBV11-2	TGTGCCAGCAGCTTATCGCAGGGGAAAGATACGCAGTATTTT	CASSLSQGKDTQYF
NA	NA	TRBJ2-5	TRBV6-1	TGTGCCAGCAGTGCGTCGTCGAGACTTGAGACCCAGTACTTC	CASSASSRLETQYF
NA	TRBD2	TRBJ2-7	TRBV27	TGTGCCAGCAGTTTAAAGCGGGAGGGCTCCTACGAGCAGTACTTC	CASSLKREGSYEQYF
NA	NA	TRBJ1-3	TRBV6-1	TGTGCCAGCAGGAAAGGGAAAGGAAACACCATATATTTT	CASRKGKGNTIYF
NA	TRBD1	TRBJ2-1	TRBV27	TGTGCCAGCTCACGGGACAGGGCGACGAATGAGCAGTTCTTC	CASSRDRATNEQFF
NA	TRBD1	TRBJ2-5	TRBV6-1	TGTGCCAGCAGTGAGGGACAGGGAAAAGAGGAGACCCAGTACTTC	CASSEGQGKEETQYF
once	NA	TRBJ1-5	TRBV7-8	TGTGCCAGCAGCTTAGGCGTAGGGCACGGCAATCAGCCCCAGCATTTT	CASSLGVGHGNQPQHF
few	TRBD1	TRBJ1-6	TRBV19	TGTGCCAGCACCCCGACAGGGAATAATTCACCCCTCCACTTT	CASTPTGNNSPLHF
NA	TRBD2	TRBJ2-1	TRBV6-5	TGTGCCAGCAGTCCGACTGAAAGCGGGGGCGATGAGCAGTTCTTC	CASSPTESGGDEQFF
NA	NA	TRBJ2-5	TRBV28	TGTGCCAGCAGGGCTAGGACAGACGGGACCCAGTACTTC	CASRARTDGTQYF
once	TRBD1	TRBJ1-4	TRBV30	TGTGCCTGGAGTGAACCGGGACAGGGAGCTGAAAAACTGTTTTTT	CAWSEPGQGAEKLFF
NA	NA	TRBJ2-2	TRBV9	TGTGCCAGCAGCGTAGCTCGACGGGGCACCGGGGAGCTGTTTTTT	CASSVARRGTGELFF
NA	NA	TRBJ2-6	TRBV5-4	TGTGCCAGCAGCTCATTGATTACGGGACAAACGTCCTCTGGGGCCAACGTCCTGACTTTC	CASSSLITGQTSSGANVLTF
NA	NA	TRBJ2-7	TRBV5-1	TGCGCCAGCAGCTTGACCACCTACGAGCAGTACTTC	CASSLTTYEQYF
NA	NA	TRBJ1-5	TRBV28	TGTGCCAGCAGTTTAGGGTCAGGGACCTTTAGTCAGCCCCAGCATTTT	CASSLGSGTFSQPQHF
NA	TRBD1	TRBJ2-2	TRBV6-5	TGTGCCAGCAGCCGCGGGACAGGGGCTAACGGGGAGCTGTTTTTT	CASSRGTGANGELFF
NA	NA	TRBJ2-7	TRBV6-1	TGTGCCAGCAGTGAACCAGGGGGGTACTCCTACGAGCAGTACTTC	CASSEPGGYSYEQYF
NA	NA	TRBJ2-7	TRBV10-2	TGCGCCAGCAGTGATTATGGCCGAGACTACGAGCAGTACTTC	CASSDYGRDYEQYF
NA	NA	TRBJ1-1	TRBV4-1	TGCGCCAGCAGATACACAGGGTCCGAGAACACTGAAGCTTTCTTT	CASRYTGSENTEAFF
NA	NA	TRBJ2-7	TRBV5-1	TGCGCCAGCAGCTTGGACGGGTGGACTGGCTCCTACGAGCAGTACTTC	CASSLDGWTGSYEQYF
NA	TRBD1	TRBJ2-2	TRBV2	TGTGCCAGCCAGGGACAGGGGTCGAACACCGGGGAGCTGTTTTTT	CASQGQGSNTGELFF
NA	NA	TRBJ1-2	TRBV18	TGTGCCAGCTCACCACTTAAGACAGATGGCTACACCTTC	CASSPLKTDGYTF
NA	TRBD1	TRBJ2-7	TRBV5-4	TGTGCCAGCAGCCATCCGGGACAGGGGTTGTACGAGCAGTACTTC	CASSHPGQGLYEQYF
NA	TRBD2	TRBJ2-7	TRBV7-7	TGTGCTAGCAGCGTTCTTAGCGGGCCGGCCTACGAGCAGTACTTC	CASSVLSGPAYEQYF
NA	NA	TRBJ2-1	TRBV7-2	TGTGCCAGCAGCTTGATTTTCAATGAGCAGTTCTTC	CASSLIFNEQFF
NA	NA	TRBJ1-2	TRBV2	TGTGCCTGGGGGGATCTATCAAACTATGGCTACACCTTC	CAWGDLSNYGYTF